This T cell receptor (beta chain) emerged from a study of blood T cells in healthy people across ages (dated by TCRdb to the mid-2010s). In the study overall: In model experiments, template switching captured roughly one uniquely barcoded TCR beta cDNA molecule for every two T cells. Four age groups were formed from the donors: young (average about 16 years), middle-aged (around 37), aged (around 62) and long-lived (around 82). To avoid experimental bias, donors of different ages were spread randomly across the sequencing lanes. Using deep sequencing normalized with unique cDNA molecular identifiers, the study measured how TCR beta repertoire diversity changes with age. The study analyzed two additional independent replicas of 1 million unique cDNA reads from the same blood draw for two donors, one aged 18 to 30 and one aged 80 or older. Here is what the overall study found, with its caveats: Estimates of total diversity based on one million sequenced T cells were considered lower bounds and underestimates. Because the CMV infection status of the donors was unknown, age-related changes in expanded clonotypes may potentially have been confounded. Observed TCR beta diversity correlated strongly with the percentage of naive T cells measured by flow cytometry. Conclusive comparison of naive and antigen-experienced compartments was prevented by the profiling of bulk unsorted PBMCs. Compared with the aged group, the long-lived group had more naive CD4+ T cells, fewer expanded clones and increased TCR diversity, suggesting age selection. Observed TCR beta diversity per million T cells fell roughly linearly with age, and a significant reduction was already apparent by age around 39.

A remark on this clonotype: The antigen it binds to is not known. Within one base of it there is no much larger clone, and no base qualities were kept.

The CDR3 runs 13 residues from the cysteine to the phenylalanine. Of all the DNA, just the CDR3 is kept, 39 bases in frame from base 1. The junction carries 13 bases between V and J, which are trimmed by 0 bases and 13 bases respectively. CDR1 and CDR2 are drawn from the germline V gene: MNHEY, SVGEGT. The library was obtained by 5' RACE. A second about 7 to 12 cycle PCR used a sample-barcoded 5' primer and a J-beta primer mix. Each TCR beta cDNA molecule received a unique molecular identifier from a template-switch 5' adaptor carrying 12 random nucleotides. Each sample yielded at least 2.5 million CDR3-containing paired-end reads. The Mint cDNA synthesis kit, primed by a TRBC-specific oligonucleotide, was used to synthesize first-strand cDNA from all RNA. Following uracil-DNA glycosylase treatment, all cDNA underwent a first 18-cycle PCR with the universal primers M1SS and BC2_uni_R. The authors' analysis ran thus. Each sample was normalized by randomly selecting 1 million high-quality reads, each carrying a distinct molecular identifier. Instead of being binned into consensus sequences, reads that shared molecular identifiers were thrown out. MiTCR, run with a Q25 quality threshold and the strictest error-elimination algorithm, handled CDR3 identification, clonotype clustering and error correction. A nonparametric unseen species model with Euler transformation was used to estimate lower-bound total TCR beta diversity. TCRdb reworked the public reads: Q25 trimming with fastp, MiXCR clone assembly, productive beta chains retained. Merged by CDR3 protein, the rows form single entries marked with the most common genes and DNA. V and J calls and clone size were set by TCRdb, not the authors. For this sample there are 1.8 million or so distinct CDR3 sequences; 39% appear just once. The ten largest clones capture 20% to 25% of the sample.

The donors were roughly 39 Caucasian individuals from Russia, aged roughly 6 to 100 years, who were systemically healthy. Each donor gave 8.5 to 10 milliliters of peripheral blood, collected into EDTA-treated Vacutainer tubes. Ficoll-Paque density-gradient centrifugation was used to isolate PBMCs, with at least 7 million obtained per sample. Total RNA, at least 6 micrograms per sample, was extracted from PBMCs with Trizol reagent. For every donor, an aliquot of PBMCs went through flow cytometry to measure the percentages of naive CD45RAhigh/CD27high T cells. The TCR sequence derives from a human donor in good health. The sequence is built from TRBV6-2 or TRBV6-3 and TRBJ2-4, and TRBD2 may be the D gene, going by 6 matching bases. Sequences were obtained from blood. The CDR3 protein sequence reads: CASSYSTSNEQYF. The DNA sequence reads TGTGCCAGCAGTTACTCCACTAGCAATGAGCAGTACTTC.